The clone carrying this TCR beta chain was counted ten times or more. Its antigen is as yet unknown. This record comes from a study of T-cell reconstitution after alpha-beta-depleted transplantation in children. Study-level findings and limits: Recipient T cells and thymic progenitors that survived gave rise to the high TCRbeta diversity observed at day 60 in some patients.

TCRbeta library preparation incorporated unique molecular identifiers. TCRdb reprocessed the PCR reads with MiXCR, giving one entry per CDR3 protein. This sample carries fewer than 700,000 distinct CDR3 sequences, around 23% of them seen once, and the ten largest clones take 13% to 15%. CDR1 is MDHEN, CDR2 SYDVKM, per germline. The CDR3 is made up of 15 amino acids. The junction had 8 bases not matched to a gene; V was cut back by 3 bases and J by 5 bases. The chain employs TRBV28 and TRBJ2-5, with 8 nucleotides matching TRBD2. The receptor's source is a boy under two years old who had a stem cell transplant for acute myeloid leukemia, so the T cells may come from the graft donor. This sample comprised PBMCs, mostly from graft donor cells, obtained 360 days after TCRalphabeta/CD19-depleted stem cell transplant. Here the CDR3 DNA reads TGTGCCAGCAGTTTGGTCGGGGGGGCTGTGGAGACCCAGTACTTC. Translating gives CASSLVGGAVETQYF. Looking up the rest from reference TRBV28 and TRBJ2-5 gives the full variable domain: DVKVTQSSRYLVKRTGEKVFLECVQDMDHENMFWYRQDPGLGLRLIYFSYDVKMKEKGDIPEGYSVSREKKERFSLILESASTNQTSMYLCASSLVGGAVETQYFGPGTRLLVL.